This T cell receptor (beta chain) was sequenced in a study of T cells in Graves' hyperthyroidism and ophthalmopathy. In the study overall: Sampling of peripheral blood happened at initial diagnosis, prior to any treatment.

Germline V gives CDR1 KGHDR, CDR2 SFDVKD. The CDR3 runs to 19 residues. The germline V and J ends were trimmed by 4 bases and 7 bases, with 28 bases remaining between them. Regions amplified from RNA transcripts were the TCR beta CDR3 regions. In the first-round RT-PCR of the TCR CDR3, the HTBI primer set was used. TCRdb fed the multiplex PCR reads into MiXCR, producing one record per CDR3 protein. The sample carries some 700,000 distinct CDR3 sequences, approximately 15% recorded once. This clonotype was recorded many times. Diagnosis of hyperthyroidism was new in patients aged 18 to 65, and its duration was under 2 months.

The clonotype comes from a man aged 45-65 years with Graves' hyperthyroidism. V is TRBV24-1 and J is TRBJ2-1; tentative D call: TRBD1 (7 bases). Sequenced: blood. The CDR3 bases are TGTGCCACCAGTGACGTGGGTTTCGGGGGACAGTGGAAACTTAATGAGCAGTTCTTC. Translating it yields CATSDVGFGGQWKLNEQFF.